The 2 T cell receptor beta chains listed next were all sequenced from one sample in a study of OX40 agonist ivuxolimab in advanced cancers. Assay used: immunoSEQ multiplex PCR; TCRdb lists only in-frame clones, some missing. Here the sample spans 35,000 to 45,000 clones, approximately 90% being singletons. The sample was CD4+ or CD8+ T cells sorted from blood, taken in a trial of the OX40 agonist ivuxolimab. The receptors originated from an adult with an advanced solid tumor such as melanoma, head and neck, liver or kidney cancer.

CDR3 coding DNA: TGCGCCAGCAGTGAGTCGAAAGGGGGTACGTCCTACGAGCAGTACTTC. This encodes CASSESKGGTSYEQYF. The chain combines TRBV10-2 with TRBJ2-7; D is perhaps TRBD1 (6 bases). Germline V gene data show CDR1 as WSHSY and CDR2 as SAAADI. The V and J ends lost 0 bases and 1 base respectively, with 13 bases between them. The CDR3 is 16 amino acids.

The V call is TRBV28, the J call TRBJ1-2; D unclear. Germline V gene lookup returns CDR1 MDHEN and CDR2 SYDVKM. Trimming removed 2 bases from V and 3 bases from J, with 4 bases in between. CDR3 length: 12 residues. CDR3 amino acids: CASSLGDYGYTF. For the CDR3, the DNA is TGTGCCAGCAGTTTAGGCGACTATGGCTACACCTTC.